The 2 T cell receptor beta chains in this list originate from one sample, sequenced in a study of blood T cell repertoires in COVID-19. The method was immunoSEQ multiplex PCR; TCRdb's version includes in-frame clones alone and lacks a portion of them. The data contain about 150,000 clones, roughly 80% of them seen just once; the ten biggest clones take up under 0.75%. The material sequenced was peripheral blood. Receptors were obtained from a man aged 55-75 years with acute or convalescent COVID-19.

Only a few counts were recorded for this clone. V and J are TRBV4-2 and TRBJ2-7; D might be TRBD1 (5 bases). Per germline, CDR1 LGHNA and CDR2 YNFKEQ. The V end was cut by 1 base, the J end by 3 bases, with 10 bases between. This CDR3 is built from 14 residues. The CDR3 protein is CASSQGLTVYEQYF. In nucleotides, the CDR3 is TGTGCCAGCAGCCAAGGGTTGACAGTCTACGAGCAGTACTTC.

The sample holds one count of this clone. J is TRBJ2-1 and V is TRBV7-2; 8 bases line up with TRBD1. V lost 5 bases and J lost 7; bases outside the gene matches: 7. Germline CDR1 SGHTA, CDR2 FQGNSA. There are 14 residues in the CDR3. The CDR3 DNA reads TGTGCCAGCAGCCAATGGACAGGGCATAATGAGCAGTTCTTC. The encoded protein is CASSQWTGHNEQFF.